This T cell receptor beta chain was captured by sequencing in a study of response to subunit inactivated influenza vaccine. TCRdb passed the RT-PCR reads through MiXCR, listing each CDR3 protein once. The sample includes hundreds of thousands of distinct CDR3 sequences, approximately 16% of them seen just once. The V gene's germline CDR1 is SGHRS and CDR2 YFSETQ. The V gene lost 1 base and the J gene lost 3 bases, with 7 bases spanning the gap. This CDR3 spans 14 amino acids. This clonotype was counted between two and nine times. The input for sequencing was CD4+ T cells sorted from PBMCs, taken roughly 24 months after vaccination. The chain combines TRBV5-1 with TRBJ2-2; D could derive from TRBD1 or TRBD2 (6 bases each). The TCR was taken from a man aged 50 to 69 who received an inactivated influenza vaccine. The CDR3 protein is CASSLRGDTGELFF. The DNA for the CDR3 is TGCGCCAGCAGCTTGAGGGGGGACACCGGGGAGCTGTTTTTT.